This T cell receptor beta chain was documented in a study of T-cell reconstitution after alpha-beta-depleted transplantation in children. Of note for this clonotype: Its target is unknown.

Notes on the study in general: Surviving recipient T cells and thymic progenitors underlay high day-60 TCRbeta diversity in some patients. Several hundred expanded graft clones reportedly gave rise to the alpha-beta T cells present about two months after transplant.

Using unique molecular identifiers, the investigators prepared the TCRbeta library. TCRdb called the PCR reads again in MiXCR, with one record for every CDR3 protein. The sample carries about 98,000 distinct CDR3 sequences, 20% to 25% recorded once. With 6 bases removed from V and 5 bases from J, the gap between germline ends came to 16 bases. This CDR3 spans 15 amino acids. CDR1 is MDHEN and CDR2 is SYDVKM in the germline V gene. The sequence came from a boy between 2 and 15 years old with acute lymphoblastic leukemia, due to receive a stem cell transplant. Source: PBMCs, taken before TCRalphabeta/CD19-depleted stem cell transplant. The V and J genes are TRBV28 and TRBJ1-4; the D gene is possibly TRBD1 (6 bases). The CDR3 DNA follows: TGTGCCAGCAGATCGGGAGACAGGTTAAATGAAAAACTGTTTTTT. Protein: CASRSGDRLNEKLFF. The entire variable domain, with the rest obtained from reference TRBV28 and TRBJ1-4, is as follows: DVKVTQSSRYLVKRTGEKVFLECVQDMDHENMFWYRQDPGLGLRLIYFSYDVKMKEKGDIPEGYSVSREKKERFSLILESASTNQTSMYLCASRSGDRLNEKLFFGSGTQLSVL.